Detailed here is one TCR beta chain. What it recognizes is unknown. This entry is derived from a study of T cells in localized non-small cell lung cancer. Study-level findings and limits: Among the tissues sampled, uninvolved adjacent lung had the highest T cell clonality, above tumor. Of the top 100 tumor clones, median around 60 were in adjacent lung, 25 to 35 among its top 100. A single tumor region was sequenced, leaving heterogeneity possible.

V dropped 6 bases and J dropped 4; count of bases not matched to a gene: 3. This CDR3 comprises 14 residues. Germline loops: CDR1 SEHNR, CDR2 FQNEAQ (reference sequence). Profiled with immunoSEQ multiplex PCR; TCRdb holds only in-frame clones, not every one. Of 70,000 to 95,000 clones listed, approximately 90% were seen once; the top ten hold about 4%. The specimen was PBMCs, collected before any cancer treatment. The gene calls are TRBV7-9 and TRBJ2-1; 10 bases map to TRBD2. The receptor was isolated from a woman aged 40-69 years with stage II squamous cell lung carcinoma. CDR3 amino acids: CASSLAGVYNEQFF. CDR3 DNA sequence: TGTGCCAGCAGTCTAGCGGGGGTGTACAATGAGCAGTTCTTC.